This TCR beta chain was obtained from a study of blood T cell repertoires in COVID-19 (dated by TCRdb to about 2020). A note on the overall study: Samples from collaborators originated in the United States, Italy and Spain and spanned both the acute and convalescent phases of COVID-19. The prospective study material was composed of cDNA or gDNA derived from T cells, B-cell-depleted T cells, or PBMCs. Deeply sampled blood TCRbeta repertoires from subjects exposed to, actively infected with, or recovered from COVID-19 were included in the dataset. The repertoires were made available in a free public database intended to serve as a resource for research on the immune response to SARS-CoV-2. Samples were obtained from the ongoing ImmuneRACE study (first 160 participants) and from about 1,300 subjects provided by 6 global collaborators. Sample metadata almost always included a de-identified subject ID, COVID-19 status, age in years and sex. Where HLA class I and class II types were available, the types were taken from metadata supplied by the sample provider, not from assay-based typing.

Enrolling through a virtual design, the prospective study's participants ranged in age from roughly 18 to 89 years and lived across around 25 United States geographic areas. In the prospective study, cohorts were assigned on the basis of participant-reported clinical history obtained from a screening survey and a study questionnaire. For ImmuneRACE Cohort 3, a participant was defined as recovered based on two consecutive negative NP/OP PCR tests, clearance by a healthcare professional, or resolution of symptoms. Each participant in the prospective study had whole blood, serum and a nasopharyngeal or oropharyngeal swab collected by mobile phlebotomists. Prospective study participants could optionally give additional blood draws and questionnaires over an approximately two-month period. Blood samples from the prospective study were shipped frozen or at room temperature prior to DNA extraction. As regards this clone: This receptor's antigen is unknown. Base quality data are lacking; no much larger clone is found one base away. This sample also contains other DNA sequences that code for the same CDR3.

TCRbeta CDR3 regions were amplified from genomic DNA using the immunoSEQ Assay, a bias-controlled multiplex PCR. On the study's bioinformatics: Within the assay, amplification of reference gene primers was used to estimate how many nucleated cells each sample contained. Sequence reads were collapsed and filtered to measure the absolute abundance of every unique TCRbeta CDR3 rearrangement. For each sample, productive Simpson clonality was calculated by taking the square root of Simpson's diversity index across productive rearrangements. In TCRdb, the immuneACCESS table is reduced to in-frame sequences with V and J assigned. These tables do not hold every clone; where another copy was compared, an unresolved V gene accounts for under half, and the others remain unexplained. Clone size and V and J calls were adopted from that table, with D and trimming inferred from the DNA. The sample table holds about 170,000 clones, of which about 84% were seen once. Around 12% of the sample is taken by the ten largest.

Overall study results and their limits: The amount of clinical and demographic metadata varied by source and participant and was provided uncurated.

The specimen sequenced was PBMCs or T cells enriched from blood (not recorded which). This TCR was sampled from a man aged 50-59 years who had recovered from COVID-19.

The CDR3 protein: CASSQGGSTEAFF. The bases are TGTGCCAGCAGCCAAGGAGGGTCCACTGAAGCTTTCTTT. The sequence links TRBV3-1 (or the pseudogene TRBV3-2) to TRBJ1-1; the D gene cannot be resolved reliably. The germline V gene (reference sequence) yields LGHDT for CDR1 and YNNKEL for CDR2. V is reduced by 1 base and J by 4 bases, leaving a spacing of 7 bases between them. Inclusive of the bounding cysteine and phenylalanine, the CDR3 is 13 residues long. Just CDR3 DNA is preserved here, 39 bases in frame from base 1.